Below are 13 T cell receptor beta chains sequenced from a single sample in a study of T-cell memory formation after mild COVID-19. TCRdb used MiXCR to reprocess the 5' RACE reads, holding one entry per CDR3 protein. The sample holds 350,000 to 500,000 distinct CDR3 sequences, about a sixth seen once. The sequencing input was PBMCs or a T cell subset sorted from them (not recorded which). These receptors were collected from a man between 18 and 29 years old who had mild COVID-19 (a few samples of this study predate the infection). Cell type and time point are not known.

This clonotype has only a few counts. This rearrangement joins TRBV12-5 to TRBJ1-5, with D tentatively TRBD1 (6 bases). The CDR3 totals 15 residues. With 1 base removed from V and 1 base from J, the gap between germline ends came to 8 bases. The germline V gene encodes CDR1 LGHNT and CDR2 FRNRAP. This CDR3 is CASGLGRGSNQPQHF. DNA for the CDR3: TGTGCTAGTGGTTTGGGCAGGGGAAGCAATCAGCCCCAGCATTTT.

V is TRBV5-1 and J is TRBJ2-7; D assignment may be TRBD1 or TRBD2 (5 bases each). In germline, CDR1 is SGHRS, CDR2 YFSETQ. V was trimmed by 1 base and J by 3 bases, leaving 11 bases between them. CDR3 length: 14 amino acids. CDR3 amino acids: CASSLTGDVYEQYV. CDR3 nucleotide sequence: TGCGCCAGCAGCTTGACCGGGGACGTCTACGAGCAGTACGTC.

A remark on this clonotype: A clone one base away is much larger, so this may be a read error. V is TRBV24-1 and J is TRBJ2-3, with D unclear. Germline assignment: CDR1 KGHDR and CDR2 SFDVKD. Trimming took off 4 bases at V and 2 bases at J, with 6 bases between the two ends. This CDR3 comprises 13 residues. CDR3 coding DNA: TGTGCCACCAGTGAAGCTATCACAGATACGCAGTATTTT. Its translation is CATSEAITDTQYF.

A few counts support this clonotype. The chain carries TRBV6-1 and TRBJ2-1; D call uncertain. Germline loops: CDR1 MNHNS, CDR2 SASEGT. Trimming took 1 base from V and 3 from J, leaving 10 bases between them. There are 15 residues in the CDR3. In DNA form, the CDR3 reads TGTGCCAGCAGTGAAGGTATAGATTTCTACAATGAGCAGTTCTTC. Translation gives CASSEGIDFYNEQFF.

This clonotype came up a few times. The rearrangement links TRBV10-2 to TRBJ1-1, with TRBD1 as a possible D gene (6 bases). Germline V gene lookup returns CDR1 WSHSY and CDR2 SAAADI. Trimming removed 6 bases at V and 10 bases at J, with 24 bases between. The CDR3 has 15 amino acids. CDR3 sequence reads: CASSGNRDRATPAFF. DNA for the CDR3: TGCGCCAGCAGCGGAAACAGGGATAGGGCAACTCCAGCTTTCTTT.

The chain is built from TRBV12-3 or TRBV12-4 and TRBJ2-7; D is possibly TRBD1 or TRBD2 (5 bases each). The CDR3 contains 13 residues. Between the trimmed V and J ends, which lost 5 bases and 6 bases, there was a span of 14 bases. The CDR3 sequence is CASSILWGTEQYF. CDR3 sequence (DNA): TGTGCCAGCAGTATCCTTTGGGGGACCGAGCAGTACTTC.

This clonotype was picked up a small number of times. The chain carries TRBV29-1 and TRBJ2-5, with 10 bases that match TRBD2. The CDR3 sequence is 14 residues long. V was pared by 3 bases and J by 4 bases, with 5 bases of the junction left unmatched. Per germline, CDR1 SQVTM and CDR2 ANQGSEA. CDR3 residues: CSVDSGGARETQYF. The CDR3 DNA is TGCAGCGTTGACAGCGGGGGGGCAAGAGAGACCCAGTACTTC.

The chain links TRBV4-2 to TRBJ1-1, with D perhaps TRBD1 (6 bases). Germline-derived CDR1 and CDR2 are LGHNA and YNFKEQ. V lost 5 bases, J lost 5 bases, and 18 bases lay in between. This CDR3 comprises 15 residues. The CDR3 sequence: CASSSTWGHLTEAFF. The CDR3 DNA reads as TGTGCCAGCAGCTCAACTTGGGGACATTTAACTGAAGCTTTCTTT.

This clonotype showed up just a few times. The V and J genes are TRBV7-9 and TRBJ2-7, with 7 nucleotides matching TRBD1. CDR3 size: 14 residues. Losses at the gene ends were 5 bases for V and 1 base for J; bases not matched to a gene: 5. Germline V lookup: CDR1 SEHNR, CDR2 FQNEAQ (reference sequence). CDR3 nucleotides: TGTGCCAGCAGCATCGGGGACAGATCCTACGAGCAGTACTTC. Amino acid sequence: CASSIGDRSYEQYF.

The gene calls are TRBV20-1 and TRBJ2-5, with no clear D. Trimming shortened V by 0 bases and J by 4 bases, and 12 bases separated the two germline ends. CDR3 length equals 14 residues. Per germline, CDR1 DFQATT and CDR2 SNEGSKA (reference sequence). This chain's CDR3 is CSARDPWVGETQYF. In nucleotides, the CDR3 is TGCAGTGCTAGAGATCCATGGGTCGGAGAGACCCAGTACTTC.

This clonotype was seen only a few times. The chain uses TRBV11-1 and TRBJ2-4; D may be TRBD1 or TRBD2 (5 bases each). The CDR3 is made up of 14 amino acids. Germline CDR1 SGHAT, CDR2 FQDESV (reference sequence). V was shortened by 4 bases and J by 7 bases, with 14 bases between the two germline ends. CDR3 coding DNA: TGTGCCAGCAGCTCACCCGGGACCAGGAACATTCAGTACTTC. Amino acids: CASSSPGTRNIQYF.

The J gene is TRBJ2-1, the V gene TRBV6-5; a possible D gene is TRBD1 (6 bases). CDR1 MNHEY and CDR2 SVGAGI come from the germline V gene. V was shortened by 0 bases and J by 2 bases, with 14 bases between the two germline ends. The CDR3 is 17 amino acids. The CDR3 protein is CASSYSRSRTAYNEQFF. The CDR3 nucleotides read TGTGCCAGCAGTTACTCAAGGTCGCGGACAGCCTACAATGAGCAGTTCTTC.

There are a few counts of this clonotype. V and J are TRBV6-2 or TRBV6-3 and TRBJ1-2; D may be TRBD1 (6 bases). The CDR3 has 15 residues. Germline CDR1 and CDR2: MNHEY and SVGEGT. The V end was cut by 6 bases, the J end by 8 bases, with 22 bases between. The CDR3 here is CASSPTRGAQTGYTF. The CDR3 coding sequence is TGTGCCAGCAGCCCCACTCGGGGGGCGCAGACCGGCTACACCTTC.